The 25 T cell receptor beta chains below come from one sample, sequenced in a study of blood T cell repertoires in COVID-19. The method was immunoSEQ multiplex PCR; TCRdb's version includes in-frame clones alone and lacks a portion of them. Here the sample spans 250,000 to 300,000 clones, approximately 90% being singletons. Sample: PBMCs or T cells enriched from blood (not recorded which). These receptors were obtained from a woman in her thirties or forties with acute COVID-19.

This chain joins TRBV11-2 and TRBJ2-7, with D possibly matching TRBD2 (5 bases). This CDR3 has 15 residues. V lost 1 base and J lost 0, with 10 bases in between. Germline loops: CDR1 SGHAT, CDR2 FQNNGV. CDR3 DNA sequence: TGTGCCAGCAGCTTAGTGGCAGGAGGCTCCTACGAGCAGTACTTC. Translation gives CASSLVAGGSYEQYF.

The J gene is TRBJ2-3, the V gene TRBV3-1 (or the pseudogene TRBV3-2); TRBD2 matches 8 bases. V shed 7 bases, J shed 0 bases, and the junction held 3 bases outside the gene matches. Per the germline V gene, CDR1 is LGHDT and CDR2 is YNNKEL (reference sequence). The CDR3 sequence is 14 residues long. The CDR3 region has the DNA TGTGCCAGCACCCTAGCGGGTAGCACAGATACGCAGTATTTT. Translated: CASTLAGSTDTQYF.

This clone was seen more than once but under ten times. The V gene is TRBV18, the J gene TRBJ2-7; 7 nucleotides align to TRBD1. This CDR3 has 14 residues. The junction had 7 bases not matched to a gene; V was cut back by 4 bases and J by 4 bases. CDR1 is KGHSH and CDR2 is LQKENI in the germline V gene. The CDR3 here is CASSQNKGAYEQYF. For the CDR3, the DNA is TGTGCCAGCTCACAAAATAAGGGGGCGTACGAGCAGTACTTC.

As for this clone: This CDR3 is also generated by other DNA sequences in the sample. The rearrangement joins TRBV15 to TRBJ2-7; TRBD2 is a possible D gene (5 bases). Germline CDR1 reads LNHNV; CDR2 reads YYDKDF (reference sequence). The CDR3 has 14 amino acids. Trimming took off 8 bases at V and 0 bases at J, with 14 bases between the two ends. CDR3 nucleotides: TGTGCCACCTCACGGGGTGGGAGCTCCTACGAGCAGTACTTC. Translation gives CATSRGGSSYEQYF.

This chain uses TRBV6-1 with TRBJ1-5; maybe TRBD1 (5 bases). Trimming stripped 2 bases from V and 0 bases from J, with 14 bases between. The germline V gene has CDR1 MNHNS and CDR2 SASEGT. The length of the CDR3 is 17 residues. The CDR3 DNA reads TGTGCCAGCAGTGAACGCCTTGACAGATATAGCAATCAGCCCCAGCATTTT. It encodes CASSERLDRYSNQPQHF.

The chain uses TRBV5-6 and TRBJ2-2; 8 bases are shared with TRBD1. V trimming: 4 bases; J trimming: 5 bases; junction bases outside the gene matches: 4. Germline V gives CDR1 SGHDT, CDR2 YYEEEE. This CDR3 region has 14 residues. The CDR3 sequence: CASSKGQVTGELFF. DNA of the CDR3: TGTGCCAGCAGCAAGGGACAGGTAACCGGGGAGCTGTTTTTT.

For this clone: The sample has other DNA sequences that encode this CDR3 too. The V gene is TRBV18, the J gene TRBJ1-1; maybe TRBD1 (6 bases). Germline lookup yields CDR1 KGHSH and CDR2 LQKENI. This CDR3 has 14 amino acids. Trimming took 3 bases from V and 1 from J, leaving 9 bases between them. The CDR3 reads CASSPRTENTEAFF. In DNA, the CDR3 is TGTGCCAGCTCACCTAGGACAGAGAACACTGAAGCTTTCTTT.

CDR3 nucleotide sequence: TGTGCCAGCAGCCAAGAAGGAGCGGGAAGGAATACGCAGTATTTT. This encodes CASSQEGAGRNTQYF. The genes are TRBV4-2 and TRBJ2-3; 7 nucleotides align to TRBD2. The CDR3 has 15 residues. The germline V gene encodes CDR1 LGHNA and CDR2 YNFKEQ. Trimming at V came to 0 bases and at J to 7 bases, leaving 7 bases not matched to a gene.

The chain uses TRBV9 and TRBJ1-2, with a possible D match to TRBD1 (5 bases). Per germline, CDR1 SGDLS and CDR2 YYNGEE. This CDR3 contains 14 residues. V gave up 4 bases and J gave up 2 bases, with 12 bases separating them. The CDR3 sequence: CASSPHRQNYGYTF. CDR3 bases: TGTGCCAGCAGCCCCCACCGACAGAACTATGGCTACACCTTC.

The chain employs TRBV10-3 and TRBJ1-2, with TRBD1 identical over 9 bases. The CDR3 sequence is 15 residues long. Germline CDR1 and CDR2: ENHRY and SYGVKD. V dropped 6 bases and J dropped 0; count of bases not matched to a gene: 5. CDR3 protein: CAIRGTGSANYGYTF. The CDR3 DNA is TGTGCCATCAGGGGGACAGGGAGTGCTAACTATGGCTACACCTTC.

The chain employs TRBV28 and TRBJ2-1, with D possibly being TRBD2 (5 bases). CDR1 is MDHEN, CDR2 SYDVKM, per germline. This CDR3 contains 14 residues. Deletions cut 4 bases from V and 7 bases from J, with 14 bases between. The CDR3 loop is CASSWPGSRNEQFF. The DNA for the CDR3 is TGTGCCAGCAGTTGGCCGGGAAGTAGGAATGAGCAGTTCTTC.

V is TRBV19 and J is TRBJ2-3, with 10 bases that match TRBD2. CDR3 length equals 16 residues. CDR1 is LNHDA, CDR2 SQIVND, per germline (reference sequence). The V gene end was trimmed by 7 bases and the J gene end by 6 bases; junction bases not matched to a gene: 13. The CDR3 loop reads CASTTQAGGAGDTQYF. Written as DNA, the CDR3 is TGTGCCAGTACCACCCAAGCGGGGGGGGCCGGGGATACGCAGTATTTT.

The chain carries TRBV5-1 and TRBJ2-7, with a weak D call TRBD2 (5 bases). V dropped 5 bases and J dropped 2 bases, with 17 bases sitting between them. Per the germline V gene, CDR1 is SGHRS and CDR2 is YFSETQ. The CDR3 is 15 residues long. The chain's CDR3 is CASSRGDGGTYEQYF. Here the CDR3 DNA reads TGCGCCAGCAGTAGAGGAGACGGAGGCACCTACGAGCAGTACTTC.

The chain couples TRBV10-3 to TRBJ2-7; 8 nucleotides line up with TRBD1. This CDR3 is 13 amino acids long. The V segment lost 3 bases and the J segment 5 bases; nucleotides outside the gene matches: 3. Germline assignment: CDR1 ENHRY and CDR2 SYGVKD. The CDR3 is CAISDRGLNEQYF. The CDR3 DNA reads as TGTGCCATCAGTGACAGGGGGCTCAACGAGCAGTACTTC.

The rearrangement links TRBV11-2 to TRBJ1-1, with D unclear. Trimming stripped 5 bases from V and 1 base from J, with 11 bases between. Germline V gene lookup returns CDR1 SGHAT and CDR2 FQNNGV. This CDR3 spans 14 amino acids. CDR3 sequence reads: CASSQTQTNTEAFF. The CDR3 nucleotides read TGTGCCAGCAGCCAAACACAAACGAACACTGAAGCTTTCTTT.

The gene calls are TRBV5-1 and TRBJ2-5, with 10 nucleotides matching TRBD2. J lost 2 bases, V lost 4 bases, and 2 bases had no gene match. CDR1 and CDR2 (germline): SGHRS, YFSETQ. CDR3 size: 14 residues. The CDR3 region has the DNA TGCGCCAGCAGCACACTAGCGGGGCAAGAGACCCAGTACTTC. Encoded protein: CASSTLAGQETQYF.

J is TRBJ1-2 and V is TRBV7-9; possibly TRBD1 for D (6 bases). Germline V gene data show CDR1 as SEHNR and CDR2 as FQNEAQ (reference sequence). The V gene lost 1 base and the J gene lost 8 bases, with 14 bases spanning the gap. The CDR3 has 14 residues. The CDR3 reads CASSLGGGSGGYTF. The CDR3, as DNA: TGTGCCAGCAGCTTAGGTGGGGGCTCGGGCGGCTACACCTTC.

This sequence joins TRBV7-2 and TRBJ2-1; 8 positions match TRBD2. The junction had 3 bases not matched to a gene; V was cut back by 5 bases and J by 0 bases. The germline V gene encodes CDR1 SGHTA and CDR2 FQGNSA. The CDR3 has 15 amino acids. The CDR3 region has the DNA TGTGCCAGCAGCACTAGCGGCCGCTCCTACAATGAGCAGTTCTTC. Its protein product is CASSTSGRSYNEQFF.

The CDR3 nucleotides are TGCAGCGTTGTCCGCCCGCCCGGGGCTTTCTTT. Its protein is CSVVRPPGAFF. This chain connects TRBV29-1 to TRBJ1-1; D ambiguous. This CDR3 has 11 residues. Trimming took off 4 bases at V and 11 bases at J, with 14 bases between the two ends. The germline CDR1 and CDR2 sequences are SQVTM and ANQGSEA.

This clone has a single count. Germline and junction disagree at one end, which may indicate a read error. This chain connects TRBV7-7 to TRBJ2-1; D remains unclear. The CDR3 extends over 15 amino acids. Germline V gene lookup returns CDR1 SSHAT and CDR2 FNYEAQ (reference sequence). Written as DNA, the CDR3 is TGTGCTAGCAGCTCTCTACGCACCTCCTACAATGAGCAGTTCTTC. This gives the protein CASSSLRTSYNEQFF.

This clone was detected once. The chain uses TRBV12-3 or TRBV12-4 and TRBJ2-7; TRBD2 might be the D (5 bases). V shed 4 bases and J shed 7 bases, with 11 bases lying between them. CDR3 length: 12 residues. The CDR3 region has the DNA TGTGCCAGCAGTTGGGGAGTGGGGGAGCAGTACTTC. Protein product: CASSWGVGEQYF.

The chain couples TRBV4-2 to TRBJ2-6; possibly TRBD2 for D (5 bases). The germline gives CDR1 LGHNA, CDR2 YNFKEQ. The germline V and J ends were trimmed by 1 base and 2 bases, with 9 bases remaining between them. The CDR3 is made up of 16 amino acids. Written as DNA, the CDR3 is TGTGCCAGCAGCCAAGCACTAGGGACTGGGGCCAACGTCCTGACTTTC. It specifies CASSQALGTGANVLTF.

The chain recombines TRBV5-6 with TRBJ2-3; D is unresolved. The CDR3 length is 13 residues. Germline CDR1 and CDR2: SGHDT and YYEEEE. Trimming shortened V by 2 bases and J by 3 bases, and 7 bases separated the two germline ends. This chain's CDR3 is CASSLYLTDTQYF. CDR3 nucleotides: TGTGCCAGCAGCTTATACTTGACAGATACGCAGTATTTT. Combining the CDR3 with reference TRBV5-6 and TRBJ2-3 gives the whole variable domain DAGVTQSPTHLIKTRGQQVTLRCSPKSGHDTVSWYQQALGQGPQFIFQYYEEEERQRGNFPDRFSGHQFPNYSSELNVNALLLGDSALYLCASSLYLTDTQYFGPGTRLTVL.

As concerns this clone: Other DNA sequences of this sample code for an identical CDR3. V gene TRBV19 combines with J gene TRBJ1-6; D is undetermined. Germline values: CDR1 LNHDA, CDR2 SQIVND (reference sequence). V was pared by 3 bases and J by 8 bases, with 14 bases between. The length of the CDR3 is 15 residues. CDR3 DNA: TGTGCCAGTAGTATGGCCCAAGGTGGAGATTCACCCCTCCACTTT. This codes for CASSMAQGGDSPLHF.

The rearrangement links TRBV30 to TRBJ2-3; TRBD2 matches at 8 bases. Germline lookup yields CDR1 GTSNPN and CDR2 SVGIG (reference sequence). V was clipped by 8 bases and J by 3 bases; unmatched bases: 10. The CDR3 contains 14 residues. The CDR3 is CALAAAGGTDTQYF. CDR3 coding DNA: TGTGCCCTCGCAGCGGCGGGAGGAACAGATACGCAGTATTTT.